A single sample is the source of the 12 T cell receptor beta chains below, sequenced in a study of blood T cell repertoires in COVID-19. The assay was immunoSEQ multiplex PCR, and TCRdb's table has in-frame clones only and misses some. The sample lists over 250,000 clones, 88% occurring once. The sequencing sample was made of PBMCs or T cells enriched from blood (not recorded which). The receptor source for this set is a woman between 50 and 59 years old who had recovered from COVID-19.

The J gene is TRBJ2-7, the V gene TRBV21-1; TRBD1, the table's D call, was not compared with the DNA. TRBV21-1 is deemed a pseudogene. The length of the CDR3 is 17 residues. The CDR3: CASSRPTRDRETYEQYF. CDR3 DNA: TGTGCCAGCAGCAGACCAACCCGGGACAGGGAGACCTACGAGCAGTACTTC.

This chain links TRBV18 with TRBJ2-4; the match to TRBD2 covers 10 bases. After removal of 3 bases from V and 5 bases from J, the junction contained 7 bases not matched to a gene. Per the germline V gene, CDR1 is KGHSH and CDR2 is LQKENI. The CDR3 is 16 residues long. The CDR3 region is CASSPLLAGRQNIQYF. For the CDR3, the DNA is TGTGCCAGCTCACCTCTACTAGCGGGACGGCAAAACATTCAGTACTTC. Supplemented by reference TRBV18 and TRBJ2-4, the full variable domain reads NAGVMQNPRHLVRRRGQEARLRCSPMKGHSHVYWYRQLPEEGLKFMVYLQKENIIDESGMPKERFSAEFPKEGPSILRIQQVVRGDSAAYFCASSPLLAGRQNIQYFGAGTRLSVL.

The chain carries TRBV27 and TRBJ2-7, with 7 bases lining up with TRBD2. Germline V gene sequence: CDR1 MNHEY, CDR2 SMNVEV (reference sequence). CDR3 length equals 16 residues. The J segment lost 6 bases and the V segment lost 4 bases, leaving 15 bases of the junction unmatched. The CDR3 nucleotides read TGTGCCAGCAGTTCAATGTATTCGGCGGGAGCACCCGAGCAGTACTTC. Its translation is CASSSMYSAGAPEQYF.

V gene TRBV6-5 combines with J gene TRBJ2-2; D possibly corresponds to TRBD1 (5 bases). Germline CDR1 MNHEY, CDR2 SVGAGI. V dropped 6 bases and J dropped 8 bases, with 13 bases sitting between them. The CDR3 totals 13 residues. The CDR3 loop reads CASSWGNRGELFF. CDR3 nucleotide sequence: TGTGCCAGCAGCTGGGGCAACCGGGGGGAGCTGTTTTTT.

The chain recombines TRBV28 with TRBJ2-7; tentative D call: TRBD2 (5 bases). The CDR3 runs to 14 residues. The V end lost 6 bases, the J end lost 3 bases, and 15 bases lay between the germline ends. Germline V CDR1 and CDR2: MDHEN, SYDVKM. CDR3 bases: TGTGCCAGCAGGCTTACCGGGGAGTACTACGAGCAGTACTTC. Its protein is CASRLTGEYYEQYF.

This chain connects TRBV24-1 to TRBJ1-5, with 9 bases identical to TRBD1. CDR1 and CDR2 (germline): KGHDR, SFDVKD. V lost 2 bases, J lost 9 bases, and 13 bases stayed unmatched. The CDR3 has 17 residues. This chain's CDR3 is CATSDSPTGGSVRPQHF. The CDR3 nucleotides read TGTGCCACCAGTGATTCGCCCACAGGGGGCTCGGTGCGGCCCCAGCATTTT.

This clone was detected once. This sequence joins TRBV2 and TRBJ1-5, with 11 bases fitting TRBD1. J was trimmed by 7 bases and V by 4 bases; bases with no gene match: 3. CDR1 and CDR2 from the germline V gene are SNHLY and FYNNEI. CDR3 length: 14 residues. CDR3 nucleotide sequence: TGTGCCAGCAGTGGGACAGGGGGCCAACAGCCCCAGCATTTT. It encodes CASSGTGGQQPQHF.

The rearrangement links TRBV5-4 to TRBJ1-4; TRBD1 matches 10 bases. V trimming: 0 bases; J trimming: 8 bases; junction bases outside the gene matches: 4. This CDR3 contains 15 residues. Per germline, CDR1 SGHNT and CDR2 YYREEE (reference sequence). For the CDR3, the DNA is TGTGCCAGCAGCTTGGGGGGACAGGGGATAGAAAAACTGTTTTTT. Protein product: CASSLGGQGIEKLFF.

This rearrangement joins TRBV7-3 to TRBJ2-3; 7 positions agree with TRBD1. J was trimmed by 8 bases and V by 2 bases; bases with no gene match: 7. Germline V lookup: CDR1 SGHTA, CDR2 FQGTGA. There are 14 residues in the CDR3. The CDR3 nucleotides read TGTGCCAGCAGCTTAGAATTGGCAGGGGGTACGCAGTATTTT. Translated, it gives CASSLELAGGTQYF.

The V gene is TRBV7-9, the J gene TRBJ2-7; 8 bases agree with TRBD1. The CDR3 contains 15 residues. Germline lookup yields CDR1 SEHNR and CDR2 FQNEAQ (reference sequence). With V trimmed by 5 bases and J by 2 bases, 8 bases remained unmatched. The CDR3 DNA sequence: TGTGCCAGCAGCCCGAAAGACAGGGGCCCCTACGAGCAGTACTTC. Its protein product is CASSPKDRGPYEQYF. Full variable domain (rest looked up from reference TRBV7-9 and TRBJ2-7): DTGVSQNPRHKITKRGQNVTFRCDPISEHNRLYWYRQTLGQGPEFLTYFQNEAQLEKSRLLSDRFSAERPKGSFSTLEIQRTEQGDSAMYLCASSPKDRGPYEQYFGPGTRLTVT.

The chain has TRBV7-3 and TRBJ2-3; 7 bases match TRBD2. Germline values: CDR1 SGHTA, CDR2 FQGTGA. V was clipped by 2 bases and J by 0 bases; unmatched bases: 5. The CDR3 spans 16 residues. CDR3 coding DNA: TGTGCCAGCAGCTTACGTCTAGCGGATAGCACAGATACGCAGTATTTT. Translated, it gives CASSLRLADSTDTQYF.

This clone has more than one count but fewer than ten. The J gene is TRBJ2-5, the V gene TRBV4-1, with 11 bases fitting TRBD1. The V gene's germline CDR1 is MGHRA and CDR2 YSYEKL. With V trimmed by 4 bases and J by 4 bases, 14 bases remained unmatched. The CDR3 spans 18 residues. CDR3 protein: CASSRDVNAGTGGETQYF. CDR3 DNA: TGCGCCAGCAGCCGGGACGTGAATGCCGGGACAGGGGGAGAGACCCAGTACTTC.